These 26 T cell receptor beta chains share one sample of origin, sequenced in a study of CD8+ T cells in alopecia areata. Extracted from the samples, RNA was reverse transcribed into cDNA to serve as the sequencing template. Sequenced by immunoSEQ multiplex PCR; TCRdb stores in-frame clones only, minus some. The profile covers about 140,000 clones, with 40% to 65% appearing a single time and roughly 0.92% taken by the ten largest. Source: CD4+ T cells sorted from blood, taken at week 0. Receptors originate from a human donor with alopecia areata.

CDR3 in DNA: TGTGCCAGCAGCTGGACAGGGGGCGCATTCGCCTCCAATGAGCAGTTCTTC. The encoded protein is CASSWTGGAFASNEQFF. The V call is TRBV7-3, the J call TRBJ2-1, with 11 bases aligning to TRBD1. Germline V gene sequence: CDR1 SGHTA, CDR2 FQGTGA. V shed 4 bases, J shed 6 bases, and the junction held 11 bases outside the gene matches. CDR3 length: 17 residues.

This clone was observed many times. This chain links TRBV28 with TRBJ1-5, with 8 nucleotides matching TRBD1. Trimming took 7 bases from V and 3 from J; bases not matched to a gene: 8. CDR1 and CDR2 (germline): MDHEN, SYDVKM. This CDR3 is 15 amino acids long. The CDR3 coding sequence is TGTGCCAGCATCACAGGGGGGGCTAACAATCAGCCCCAGCATTTT. Residues: CASITGGANNQPQHF.

The V call is TRBV29-1, the J call TRBJ1-2, with D unresolved. Trimming shortened V by 6 bases and J by 4 bases, and 15 bases separated the two germline ends. The CDR3 runs to 13 residues. The germline V gene encodes CDR1 SQVTM and CDR2 ANQGSEA. CDR3 in DNA: TGCAGCGTCAGGCCACAGTCCAGCTATGGCTACACCTTC. It specifies CSVRPQSSYGYTF.

The chain joins TRBV7-2 to TRBJ1-5; D not resolved. Germline V gene sequence: CDR1 SGHTA, CDR2 FQGNSA. Deletions cut 6 bases from V and 5 bases from J, with 14 bases between. The CDR3 is 14 amino acids. For the CDR3, the DNA is TGTGCCAGCAGTTTCGACACGAACCATCAGCCCCAGCATTTT. The encoded protein is CASSFDTNHQPQHF.

This clone was seen a few times. J is TRBJ2-5 and V is TRBV11-1; D unclear. Between the trimmed V and J ends, which lost 3 bases and 4 bases, there was a span of 15 bases. Germline lookup yields CDR1 SGHAT and CDR2 FQDESV (reference sequence). The CDR3 totals 15 residues. In DNA form, the CDR3 reads TGTGCCAGCAGCTTGTCTGGGTCGGGTCCAGAGACCCAGTACTTC. It yields the protein CASSLSGSGPETQYF.

The chain has TRBV15 and TRBJ2-3, with D perhaps matching TRBD1 or TRBD2 (5 bases each). Germline V gene data show CDR1 as LNHNV and CDR2 as YYDKDF (reference sequence). This CDR3 region has 16 residues. V was cut by 1 base and J by 3 bases, with 14 bases left in between. As DNA, the CDR3 is TGTGCCACCAGCAGAGGGGACCAGGGAAGAACAGATACGCAGTATTTT. Protein product: CATSRGDQGRTDTQYF.

A few counts support this clone. The chain is built from TRBV6-6 and TRBJ1-2; 7 bases map to TRBD1. The CDR3 runs 13 residues. With V trimmed by 7 bases and J by 2 bases, 4 bases remained unmatched. Germline assignment: CDR1 MNHNY and CDR2 SVGAGI (reference sequence). The CDR3 nucleotides read TGTGCCAGCATTAAGGACAGGAACTATGGCTACACCTTC. Protein sequence: CASIKDRNYGYTF.

This clone was seen only a few times. The rearrangement joins TRBV25-1 to TRBJ2-7; perhaps TRBD2 as D (6 bases). This CDR3 contains 15 residues. CDR1 is MGHDK, CDR2 SYGVNS, per germline. The V and J ends lost 3 bases and 3 bases respectively, with 15 bases between them. The CDR3 nucleotides are TGTGCCAGCAGTGACTCAGGGCTAGCGCACTACGAGCAGTACTTC. Encoded protein: CASSDSGLAHYEQYF.

The chain is built from TRBV2 and TRBJ2-7; 9 positions match TRBD1. CDR3 size: 14 residues. Trimming took 4 bases from V and 3 from J; bases not matched to a gene: 4. Germline V gene lookup returns CDR1 SNHLY and CDR2 FYNNEI. The chain's CDR3 is CASSVGTGSYEQYF. The CDR3, as DNA: TGTGCCAGCAGTGTGGGGACAGGGAGCTACGAGCAGTACTTC.

In this sample, this clone turned up once. This chain joins TRBV7-9 and TRBJ2-1; no clear D. V was pared by 5 bases and J by 0 bases, with 11 bases between. The V gene's germline CDR1 is SEHNR and CDR2 FQNEAQ (reference sequence). This CDR3 region has 15 residues. In DNA form, the CDR3 reads TGTGCCAGCAGCCCCCACGCGCTCTCCTACAATGAGCAGTTCTTC. Translating gives CASSPHALSYNEQFF.

This clone has more than one count but fewer than ten. This chain joins TRBV5-1 and TRBJ1-4, with a possible D match to TRBD1 (6 bases). The V gene's germline CDR1 is SGHRS and CDR2 YFSETQ. This CDR3 has 15 residues. Trimming shortened V by 4 bases and J by 2 bases, and 12 bases separated the two germline ends. The CDR3 loop is CASSPGDSTNEKLFF. CDR3 DNA sequence: TGCGCCAGCAGCCCAGGGGATTCGACTAATGAAAAACTGTTTTTT.

The V gene is TRBV9, the J gene TRBJ2-7, with 7 positions matching TRBD1. The CDR3 consists of 15 residues. Trimming cost V 3 bases and J 3 bases; bases outside gene matches: 9. Germline V CDR1 and CDR2: SGDLS, YYNGEE. Here the CDR3 DNA reads TGTGCCAGCAGCGCCAGGGGGACAGAACTCTACGAGCAGTACTTC. Its protein is CASSARGTELYEQYF.

This chain links TRBV9 with TRBJ2-2, with TRBD2 as a possible D gene (5 bases). Germline CDR1 SGDLS, CDR2 YYNGEE. The CDR3 has 14 residues. V gave up 0 bases and J gave up 6 bases, with 9 bases separating them. CDR3 residues: CASSVGTHAGELFF. The CDR3 region has the DNA TGTGCCAGCAGCGTAGGGACTCACGCCGGGGAGCTGTTTTTT.

This clone was observed a handful of times. The V call is TRBV20-1, the J call TRBJ2-5; D is uncertain. The CDR3 is made up of 11 amino acids. Per germline, CDR1 DFQATT and CDR2 SNEGSKA (reference sequence). CDR3 DNA sequence: TGCAGGATCACTACCGGGGAGACCCAGTACTTC. It translates to CRITTGETQYF.

This clone was seen a few times. V usage is TRBV29-1 and J usage is TRBJ2-1; 7 bases agree with TRBD2. J lost 7 bases, V lost 3 bases, and 15 bases had no gene match. The CDR3 has 16 residues. Looked up from germline, CDR1 is SQVTM and CDR2 is ANQGSEA. The CDR3 coding sequence is TGCAGCGTTGAGGGTAGCGGGTCCCCAGGCTATAATGAGCAGTTCTTC. This sequence encodes CSVEGSGSPGYNEQFF.

A few counts support this clone. V and J are TRBV5-4 and TRBJ2-7, with D perhaps TRBD2 (6 bases). The CDR3 contains 16 residues. V was clipped by 4 bases and J by 5 bases, with 22 bases between them. Germline CDR1 reads SGHNT; CDR2 reads YYREEE (reference sequence). The CDR3 is CASSPRGGTLWDEQYF. In nucleotides, the CDR3 is TGTGCCAGCAGCCCCCGGGGCGGGACTCTTTGGGACGAGCAGTACTTC.

The chain carries TRBV4-2 and TRBJ2-2; D possibly corresponds to TRBD1 (5 bases). This CDR3 comprises 14 residues. CDR1 and CDR2 from the germline V gene are LGHNA and YNFKEQ. V lost 4 bases, J lost 5 bases, and 11 bases lay in between. For the CDR3, the DNA is TGTGCCAGCAGCCTTAGCAGGGTGACCGGGGAGCTGTTTTTT. Translated: CASSLSRVTGELFF.

The gene calls are TRBV2 and TRBJ2-1; a weak D match, TRBD1 (6 bases). With 6 bases removed from V and 14 bases from J, the gap between germline ends came to 14 bases. The V gene's germline CDR1 is SNHLY and CDR2 FYNNEI. The length of the CDR3 is 11 residues. CDR3 region: CASRAADSKFF. CDR3 nucleotide sequence: TGTGCCAGCAGGGCCGCGGACAGTAAGTTCTTC.

This chain connects TRBV30 to TRBJ2-7; D not certain. The V gene lost 2 bases and the J gene lost 6 bases, with 17 bases spanning the gap. The CDR3 spans 14 residues. The germline V gene encodes CDR1 GTSNPN and CDR2 SVGIG (reference sequence). CDR3 loop: CAWSLNIRFSEQYF. The CDR3 region has the DNA TGTGCCTGGAGTTTAAACATAAGGTTTTCCGAGCAGTACTTC. The full variable domain, its missing parts supplied by reference TRBV30 and TRBJ2-7, is SQTIHQWPATLVQPVGSPLSLECTVEGTSNPNLYWYRQAAGRGLQLLFYSVGIGQISSEVPQNLSASRPQDRQFILSSKKLLLSDSGFYLCAWSLNIRFSEQYFGPGTRLTVT.

V is TRBV5-1 and J is TRBJ1-4; D gene ambiguous. CDR3 length equals 15 residues. Trimming removed 0 bases at V and 5 bases at J, with 11 bases between. Germline assignment: CDR1 SGHRS and CDR2 YFSETQ. In DNA, the CDR3 is TGCGCCAGCAGCTTGGAGGGCAGCCGAAATGAAAAACTGTTTTTT. This gives the protein CASSLEGSRNEKLFF.

This clone turned up a few times. This chain connects TRBV4-2 to TRBJ1-2; weak D call: TRBD1 (5 bases). Germline V gene lookup returns CDR1 LGHNA and CDR2 YNFKEQ. Trimming left V 0 bases short and J 8 bases short, with 19 bases between. This CDR3 is 16 amino acids long. This CDR3 reads CASSQDMAPGTGGYTF. CDR3 in DNA: TGTGCCAGCAGCCAAGATATGGCGCCCGGGACCGGAGGCTACACCTTC.

In regard to this clone: One junction end does not reproduce the germline sequence, and a read error may be involved. V gene TRBV7-3 combines with J gene TRBJ1-2, with D possibly being TRBD1 (6 bases). Germline V gives CDR1 SGHTA, CDR2 FQGTGA. The CDR3 contains 14 residues. The CDR3 DNA reads TGCGCCAGCAGCCAAGATCACAGGGCGGGCGGCTACACCTTC. Its translation is CASSQDHRAGGYTF.

The chain carries TRBV7-2 and TRBJ2-2; maybe TRBD1 (5 bases). The CDR3 covers 16 residues. V lost 5 bases and J 1 base, leaving 14 bases between the germline ends. Germline assignment: CDR1 SGHTA and CDR2 FQGNSA. The CDR3 loop reads CASSPKRDRNTGELFF. CDR3 coding DNA: TGTGCCAGCAGCCCAAAGCGAGACAGGAACACCGGGGAGCTGTTTTTT.

The chain links TRBV19 to TRBJ1-5, with D possibly matching TRBD1 (5 bases). Trimming took off 5 bases at V and 1 base at J, with 9 bases between the two ends. The CDR3 loop spans 14 amino acids. Looked up from germline, CDR1 is LNHDA and CDR2 is SQIVND (reference sequence). The CDR3 nucleotides are TGTGCCAGTAGTTTCAGGGAGAGCAATCAGCCCCAGCATTTT. This translates into CASSFRESNQPQHF.

This sequence joins TRBV20-1 and TRBJ2-5; 7 positions match TRBD1. V shed 6 bases and J 3 bases; nucleotides not matched to a gene: 1. Germline CDR1 reads DFQATT; CDR2 reads SNEGSKA (reference sequence). The CDR3 runs to 11 residues. The CDR3 DNA is TGCAGTGCCGACAGGGAAGAGACCCAGTACTTC. It codes for CSADREETQYF.

This chain links TRBV9 with TRBJ2-3; possibly TRBD1 or TRBD2 for D (5 bases each). The germline CDR1 and CDR2 sequences are SGDLS and YYNGEE. With 4 bases removed from V and 4 bases from J, the gap between germline ends came to 19 bases. The CDR3 loop spans 16 amino acids. CDR3 nucleotide sequence: TGTGCCAGCAGCATTTTCCCGGGACCCGGGGCAGATACGCAGTATTTT. Its protein product is CASSIFPGPGADTQYF.